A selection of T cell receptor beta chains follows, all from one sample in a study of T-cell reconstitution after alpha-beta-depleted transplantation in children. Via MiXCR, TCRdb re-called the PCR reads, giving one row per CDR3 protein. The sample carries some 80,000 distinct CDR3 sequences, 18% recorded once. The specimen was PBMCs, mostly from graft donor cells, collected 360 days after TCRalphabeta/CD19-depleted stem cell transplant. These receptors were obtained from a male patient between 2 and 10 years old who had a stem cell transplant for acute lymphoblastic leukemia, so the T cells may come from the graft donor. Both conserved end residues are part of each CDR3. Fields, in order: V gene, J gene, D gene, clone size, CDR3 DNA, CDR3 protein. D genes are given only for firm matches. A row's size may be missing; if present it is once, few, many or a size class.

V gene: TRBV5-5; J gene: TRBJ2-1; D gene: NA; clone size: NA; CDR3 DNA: TGTGCCAGCATGCAGGGAGGAAACAATGAGCAGTTCTTC; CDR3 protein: CASMQGGNNEQFF
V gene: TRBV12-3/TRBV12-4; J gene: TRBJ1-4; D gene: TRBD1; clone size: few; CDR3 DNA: TGTGCCAGCAGTAAACAGGGGGCCTGGGAAAAACTGTTTTTT; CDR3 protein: CASSKQGAWEKLFF
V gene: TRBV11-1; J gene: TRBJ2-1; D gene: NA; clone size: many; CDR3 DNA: TGTGCCAGCAGTCCTCTAACCTCTCATGAGCAGTTCTTC; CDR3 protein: CASSPLTSHEQFF
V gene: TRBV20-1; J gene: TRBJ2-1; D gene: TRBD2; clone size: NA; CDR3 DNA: TGCAGTGCTGGAGGGTCTAGCGGGATTTACAATGAGCAGTTCTTC; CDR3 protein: CSAGGSSGIYNEQFF
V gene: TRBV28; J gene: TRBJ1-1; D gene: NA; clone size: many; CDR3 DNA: TGTGCCAGCAGTTTATACGGCACACTTGAAGCTTTCTTT; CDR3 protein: CASSLYGTLEAFF
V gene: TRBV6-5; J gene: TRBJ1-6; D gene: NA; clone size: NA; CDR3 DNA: TGTGCCAGCAGTTATAGAAGGGTTAATTCACCCCTCCACTTT; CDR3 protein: CASSYRRVNSPLHF
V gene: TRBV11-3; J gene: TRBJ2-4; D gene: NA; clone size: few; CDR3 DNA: TGTGCCAGCAGCTTAGGGGGGGCTCTCCACAAAAACATTCAGTACTTC; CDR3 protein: CASSLGGALHKNIQYF
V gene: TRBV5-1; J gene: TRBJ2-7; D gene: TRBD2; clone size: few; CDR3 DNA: TGCGCCAGCAGCCTACCGACTAGCGGGAGTTCCTACGAGCAGTACTTC; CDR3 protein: CASSLPTSGSSYEQYF
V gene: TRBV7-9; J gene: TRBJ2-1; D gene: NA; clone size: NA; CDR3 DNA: TGTGCCAGCAGCTTAGGGATTGGATGGCGGTTCTTC; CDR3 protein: CASSLGIGWRFF
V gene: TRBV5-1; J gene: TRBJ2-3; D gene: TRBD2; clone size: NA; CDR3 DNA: TGCGCCAGCAGGTCGATAGCGGGAACTCCGCGCAGCACAGATACGCAGTATTTT; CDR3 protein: CASRSIAGTPRSTDTQYF
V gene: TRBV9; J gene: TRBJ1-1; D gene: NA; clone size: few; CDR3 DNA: TGTGCCAGCAGCGTAGTGTTGAACACTGAAGCTTTCTTT; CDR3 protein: CASSVVLNTEAFF
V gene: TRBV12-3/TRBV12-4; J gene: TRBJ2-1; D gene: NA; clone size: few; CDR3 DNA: TGTGCCAGCAGTTTAAGGGGGGGGGTAAGGTATGAGCAGTTCTTC; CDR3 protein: CASSLRGGVRYEQFF
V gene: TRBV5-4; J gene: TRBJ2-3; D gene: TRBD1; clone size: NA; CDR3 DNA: TGTGCCACCACCACCCCCGGGACAGGGTACACAGATACGCAGTATTTT; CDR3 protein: CATTTPGTGYTDTQYF
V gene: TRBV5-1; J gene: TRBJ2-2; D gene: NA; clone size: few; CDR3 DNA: TGCGCCAGCAGCTTGGCCGTCGGGGTTTCCACCGGGGAGCTGTTTTTT; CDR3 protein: CASSLAVGVSTGELFF
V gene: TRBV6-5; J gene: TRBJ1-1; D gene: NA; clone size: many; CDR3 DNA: TGTGCCAGCAGTCCTTCCAGGGCCGCGAACACTGAAGCTTTCTTT; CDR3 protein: CASSPSRAANTEAFF
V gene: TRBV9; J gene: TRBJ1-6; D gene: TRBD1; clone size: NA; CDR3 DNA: TGTGCCAGCAGCGTAGAGTCAGGGGGCGGTTCACCCCTCCACTTT; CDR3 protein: CASSVESGGGSPLHF
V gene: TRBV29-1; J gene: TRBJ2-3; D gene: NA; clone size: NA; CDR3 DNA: TGCAGCGTTGAAAATCTTAGGGACGGGGGTACAGATACGCAGTATTTT; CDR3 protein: CSVENLRDGGTDTQYF
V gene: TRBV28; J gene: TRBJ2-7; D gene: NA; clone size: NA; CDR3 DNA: TGTGCCAGCATAGGACTAACCTACGAGCAGTACTTC; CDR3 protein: CASIGLTYEQYF
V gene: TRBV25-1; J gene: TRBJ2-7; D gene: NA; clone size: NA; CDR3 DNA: TGTGCCAGCACAGACACCTCCTCCTACGAGCAGTACTTC; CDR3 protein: CASTDTSSYEQYF
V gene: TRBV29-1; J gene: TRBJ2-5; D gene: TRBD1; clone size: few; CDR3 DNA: TGCAGCGTCGACAGGGGGCAAGCAGAGACCCAGTACTTC; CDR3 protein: CSVDRGQAETQYF
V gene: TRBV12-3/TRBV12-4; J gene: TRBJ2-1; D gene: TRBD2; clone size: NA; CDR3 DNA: TGTGCCAGCAGCCCGTGGCCCGGACTAGCGGGGTACAATGAGCAGTTCTTC; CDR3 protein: CASSPWPGLAGYNEQFF
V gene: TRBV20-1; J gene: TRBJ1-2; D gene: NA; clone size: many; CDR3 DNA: TGCAGTGCGGCGGGGGGAGACAGGAGACATGGCTACACCTTC; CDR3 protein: CSAAGGDRRHGYTF
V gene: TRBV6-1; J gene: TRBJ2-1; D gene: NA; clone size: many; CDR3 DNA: TGTGCCAGCAGTGAGGACGCCCGAGAGACCCCGCAATACAATGAGCAGTTCTTC; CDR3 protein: CASSEDARETPQYNEQFF
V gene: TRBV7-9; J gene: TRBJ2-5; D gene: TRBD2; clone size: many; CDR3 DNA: TGTGCCAGCAGCGTCGGGACTAGAGAGGAGACCCAGTACTTC; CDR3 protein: CASSVGTREETQYF
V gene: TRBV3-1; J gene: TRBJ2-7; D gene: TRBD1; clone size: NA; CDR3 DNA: TGTGCCAGCAGCCAAGGTGCAGGGGGCGAGCAGTACTTC; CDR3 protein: CASSQGAGGEQYF
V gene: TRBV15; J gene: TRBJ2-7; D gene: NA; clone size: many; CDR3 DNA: TGTGCCACCAGCAGAGGGTTCCTATACGAGCAGTACTTC; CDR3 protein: CATSRGFLYEQYF
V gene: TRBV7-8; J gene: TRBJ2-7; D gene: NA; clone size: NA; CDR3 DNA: TGTGCCAGCAGCTTACTATACTACGAGCAGTACTTC; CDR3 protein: CASSLLYYEQYF
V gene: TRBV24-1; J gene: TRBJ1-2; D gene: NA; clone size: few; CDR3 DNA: TGTGCCACCAGTGACACAGGCTATGGCTACACCTTC; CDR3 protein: CATSDTGYGYTF
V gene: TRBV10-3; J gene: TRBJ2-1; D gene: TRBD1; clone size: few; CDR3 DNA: TGTGCCATCAAGCGGCAGGGGGCCCATGAGCAGTTCTTC; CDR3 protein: CAIKRQGAHEQFF
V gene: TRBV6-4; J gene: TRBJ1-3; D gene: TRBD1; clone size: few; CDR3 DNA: TGTGCCAGCAGCTCCAGGGGGCTAGAGGGAAACACCATATATTTT; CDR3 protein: CASSSRGLEGNTIYF
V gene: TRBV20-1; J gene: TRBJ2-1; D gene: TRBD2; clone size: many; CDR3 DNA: TGCAGTGCTCCTCGGACTAGCGGGAGGGGTGAGCAGTTCTTC; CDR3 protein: CSAPRTSGRGEQFF
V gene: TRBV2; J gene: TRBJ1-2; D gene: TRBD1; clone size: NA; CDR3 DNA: TGTGCCAGCAGGCGGGACAGGGAGACTGGCTACACCTTC; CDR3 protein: CASRRDRETGYTF
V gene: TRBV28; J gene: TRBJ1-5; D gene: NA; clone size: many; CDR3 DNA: TGTGCCAGCAGACCCAATTCGCGCCAGCCCCAGCATTTT; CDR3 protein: CASRPNSRQPQHF
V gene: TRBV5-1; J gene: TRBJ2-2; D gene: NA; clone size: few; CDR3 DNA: TGCGCCAGCAGCTTGGTGGTGACACCGAACACCGGGGAGCTGTTTTTT; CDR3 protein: CASSLVVTPNTGELFF
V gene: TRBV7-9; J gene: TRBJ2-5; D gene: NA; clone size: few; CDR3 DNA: TGTGCCAGCAGCCCCAGACCGGGCTTAAAGCACTTC; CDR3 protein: CASSPRPGLKHF
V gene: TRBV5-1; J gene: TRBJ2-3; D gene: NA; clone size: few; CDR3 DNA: TGCGCCAGCAGCTTGGACAGGGCGGCAGATACGCAGTATTTT; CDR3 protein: CASSLDRAADTQYF
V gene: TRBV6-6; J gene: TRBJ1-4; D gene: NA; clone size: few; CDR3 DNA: TGTGCCAGCAGTTGGGCAACTAATGAAAAACTGTTTTTT; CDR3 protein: CASSWATNEKLFF
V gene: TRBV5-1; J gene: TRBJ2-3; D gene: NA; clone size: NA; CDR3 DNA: TGCGCCAGCAGCATCGGCACAGATACGCAGTATTTT; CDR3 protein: CASSIGTDTQYF
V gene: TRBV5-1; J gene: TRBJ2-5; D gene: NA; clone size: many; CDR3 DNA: TGCGCCAGCAGCCTCGGTACCGTAGAGACCCAGTACTTC; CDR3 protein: CASSLGTVETQYF
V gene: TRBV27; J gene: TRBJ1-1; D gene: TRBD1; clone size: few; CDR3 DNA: TGTGCCAGCAGTACGTACTGGACAGGGGAGAGCACTGAAGCTTTCTTT; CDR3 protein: CASSTYWTGESTEAFF
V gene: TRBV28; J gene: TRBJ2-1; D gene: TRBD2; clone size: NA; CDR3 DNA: TGTGCCAGCAGTTTATTCAGACTAGCGGGAGAGGGACCCTACAATGAGCAGTTCTTC; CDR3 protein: CASSLFRLAGEGPYNEQFF
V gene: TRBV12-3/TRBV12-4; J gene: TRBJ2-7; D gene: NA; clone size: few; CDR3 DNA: TGTGCCAGCAGTTTAGCCCGACCTGTGTGGCTACTCGAGCAGTACTTC; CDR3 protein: CASSLARPVWLLEQYF
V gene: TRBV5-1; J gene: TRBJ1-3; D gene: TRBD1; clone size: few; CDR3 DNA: TGCGCCAGCAGCTTGGGTTCCGGGACAGGGTTAAGTGGAAACACCATATATTTT; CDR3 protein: CASSLGSGTGLSGNTIYF
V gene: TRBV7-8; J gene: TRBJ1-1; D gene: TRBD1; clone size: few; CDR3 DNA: TGTGCCAGCAGCGCACGACAGGGAGGGACTGAAGCTTTCTTT; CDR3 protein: CASSARQGGTEAFF
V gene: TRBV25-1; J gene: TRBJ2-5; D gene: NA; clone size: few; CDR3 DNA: TGTGCCAGCAGTGCCCGGGACGGCCAAGAGACCCAGTACTTC; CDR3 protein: CASSARDGQETQYF
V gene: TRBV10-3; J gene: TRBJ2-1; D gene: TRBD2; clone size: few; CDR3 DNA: TGTGCCATCAGTGATTGGGGACGTAGCGGGGTCCTTAGCTCCTACAATGAGCAGTTCTTC; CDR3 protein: CAISDWGRSGVLSSYNEQFF
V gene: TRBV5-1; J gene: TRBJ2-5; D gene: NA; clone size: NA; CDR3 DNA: TGCGCCAGCAGCTTGGCCCCATACGGAGAGACCCAGTACTTC; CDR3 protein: CASSLAPYGETQYF
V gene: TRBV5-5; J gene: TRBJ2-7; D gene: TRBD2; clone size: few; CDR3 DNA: TGTGCCAGCAGCTTGTTGGAAGCGGGAGTGTACGAGCAGTACTTC; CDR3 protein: CASSLLEAGVYEQYF
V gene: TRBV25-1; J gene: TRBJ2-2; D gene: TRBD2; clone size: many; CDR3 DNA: TGTGCCAGCAGTGAATCTTTAGCGGGAGGGGACACCGGGGAGCTGTTTTTT; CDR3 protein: CASSESLAGGDTGELFF
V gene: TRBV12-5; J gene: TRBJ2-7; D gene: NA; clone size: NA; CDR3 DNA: TGTGCTAGTGGTTTGCCAACAGGGCCCACCTACGAGCAGTACTTC; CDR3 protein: CASGLPTGPTYEQYF
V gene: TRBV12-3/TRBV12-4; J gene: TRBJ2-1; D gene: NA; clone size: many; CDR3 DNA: TGTGCCAGCAGCCGGGACGGAAGCAATGAGCAGTTCTTC; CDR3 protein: CASSRDGSNEQFF
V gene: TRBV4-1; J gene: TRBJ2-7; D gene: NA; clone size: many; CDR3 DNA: TGCGCCAGCAGCCAAGTAACCGGCAGCTCCTACGAGCAGTACTTC; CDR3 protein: CASSQVTGSSYEQYF
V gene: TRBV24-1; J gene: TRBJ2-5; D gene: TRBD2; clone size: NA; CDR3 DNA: TGTGCCACCAGCGAAGCCGGGAGGGCCCTACAAGAGACCCAGTACTTC; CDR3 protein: CATSEAGRALQETQYF
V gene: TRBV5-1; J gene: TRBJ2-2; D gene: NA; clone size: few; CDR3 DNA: TGCGCCAGCAAAGGGAATCCAGGGGCCTCCACCGGGGAGCTGTTTTTT; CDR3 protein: CASKGNPGASTGELFF
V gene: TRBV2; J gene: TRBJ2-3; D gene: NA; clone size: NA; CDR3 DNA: TGTGCCAGCAGTGAGATTACAGATACGCAGTATTTT; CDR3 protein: CASSEITDTQYF